The 26 T cell receptor beta chains below come from one sample, sequenced in a study of blood T cell repertoires in COVID-19. Some clones are missing from TCRdb's copy, which holds only in-frame ones; the method was immunoSEQ multiplex PCR. This table has fewer than 150,000 clones, 70% to 90% appearing once. The sequenced sample consisted of peripheral blood. These receptors came from a woman of 80 years or more with acute or convalescent COVID-19.

The chain has TRBV10-1 and TRBJ2-3, with a possible D match to TRBD1 (5 bases). V lost 5 bases and J 3 bases, leaving 9 bases between the germline ends. The CDR3 loop spans 13 amino acids. Germline assignment: CDR1 WNHNN and CDR2 SYGVQD (reference sequence). DNA for the CDR3: TGCGCCAGCAGTCTCCAGGGAACAGATACGCAGTATTTT. It specifies CASSLQGTDTQYF.

V is TRBV7-2 and J is TRBJ1-2; perhaps TRBD1 as D (5 bases). There are 14 residues in the CDR3. Germline lookup yields CDR1 SGHTA and CDR2 FQGNSA. V was cut by 1 base and J by 4 bases, with 10 bases left in between. CDR3 loop: CASSLGAGSYGYTF. Written as DNA, the CDR3 is TGTGCCAGCAGCTTAGGGGCAGGGTCCTATGGCTACACCTTC.

This clone was seen many times. The chain links TRBV5-8 to TRBJ1-3; 7 bases match TRBD1. The CDR3 is 15 residues long. With V trimmed by 2 bases and J by 4 bases, 6 bases remained unmatched. CDR1 is SGHTS, CDR2 YDEGEE, per germline. The CDR3 sequence: CASSFRGRLGNTIYF. CDR3 DNA sequence: TGTGCCAGCAGCTTCAGGGGGAGGCTCGGAAACACCATATATTTT.

V gene TRBV12-3 or TRBV12-4 combines with J gene TRBJ1-2; 7 bases fit TRBD1. This CDR3 has 12 amino acids. Trimming at V came to 10 bases and at J to 0 bases, leaving 2 bases not matched to a gene. The CDR3 nucleotides are TGTGCCACCGGACAGGCTAACTATGGCTACACCTTC. This translates into CATGQANYGYTF.

This clone appeared a single time. This chain connects TRBV3-1 (or the pseudogene TRBV3-2) to TRBJ1-1, with D unresolved. Trimming left V 6 bases short and J 4 bases short, with 15 bases between. CDR1 and CDR2 (germline): LGHDT, YNNKEL (reference sequence). The CDR3 extends over 14 amino acids. The CDR3 nucleotides read TGTGCCAGCAGTAGGAATCAAGGGAGCACTGAAGCTTTCTTT. Its protein is CASSRNQGSTEAFF.

This chain connects TRBV18 to TRBJ1-2; 9 bases line up with TRBD1. The CDR3 sequence is 14 residues long. From germline, CDR1 is KGHSH and CDR2 LQKENI. V lost 2 bases, J lost 6 bases, and 4 bases stayed unmatched. CDR3 protein: CASSPIRDRDGYTF. The CDR3 DNA reads as TGTGCCAGCTCACCAATCCGGGACAGGGATGGCTACACCTTC.

The chain recombines TRBV7-8 with TRBJ2-7; 7 bases are a match to TRBD1. This CDR3 has 15 residues. V dropped 5 bases and J dropped 3; count of bases not matched to a gene: 10. Germline V lookup: CDR1 SGHVS, CDR2 FQNEAQ. CDR3 sequence (DNA): TGTGCCAGCAGCGCCCCCGACAGGGCCCACTACGAGCAGTACTTC. It codes for CASSAPDRAHYEQYF.

The chain uses TRBV7-8 and TRBJ1-3, with no clear D. Germline V gene sequence: CDR1 SGHVS, CDR2 FQNEAQ. Trimming took off 5 bases at V and 0 bases at J, with 14 bases between the two ends. This CDR3 region has 16 residues. This chain's CDR3 is CASSPQPSGSGNTIYF. The DNA for the CDR3 is TGTGCCAGCAGCCCACAACCTTCAGGCTCTGGAAACACCATATATTTT.

This chain connects TRBV5-6 to TRBJ1-3, with unresolved D. Germline-derived CDR1 and CDR2 are SGHDT and YYEEEE. V gave up 1 base and J gave up 3 bases, with 5 bases separating them. The CDR3 contains 13 residues. The CDR3 DNA reads TGTGCCAGCAGCTTGATCTTTGGAAACACCATATATTTT. Residues: CASSLIFGNTIYF.

V usage is TRBV30 and J usage is TRBJ2-1, with D possibly TRBD2 on 6 matching bases. Looked up from germline, CDR1 is GTSNPN and CDR2 is SVGIG (reference sequence). The CDR3 is 15 residues long. V was pared by 3 bases and J by 2 bases, with 14 bases between. The CDR3 loop is CAWSLRGLAYNEQFF. Written as DNA, the CDR3 is TGTGCCTGGAGCCTGCGGGGTCTCGCCTACAATGAGCAGTTCTTC.

The rearrangement joins TRBV2 to TRBJ1-1; 7 positions match TRBD1. The CDR3 length is 14 residues. Germline V CDR1 and CDR2: SNHLY, FYNNEI. V shed 6 bases, J shed 5 bases, and the junction held 9 bases outside the gene matches. DNA of the CDR3: TGTGCCAGCAGAACAGGGGATTCGAGAACTGAAGCTTTCTTT. Amino acids: CASRTGDSRTEAFF. Full variable domain (outside the CDR3, taken from reference TRBV2 and TRBJ1-1): EPEVTQTPSHQVTQMGQEVILRCVPISNHLYFYWYRQILGQKVEFLVSFYNNEISEKSEIFDDQFSVERPDGSNFTLKIRSTKLEDSAMYFCASRTGDSRTEAFFGQGTRLTVV.

This clone was seen once. The chain joins TRBV12-5 to TRBJ2-1; the D gene is possibly TRBD2 (6 bases). Germline CDR1 LGHNT, CDR2 FRNRAP. Between the trimmed V and J ends, which lost 1 base and 4 bases, there was a span of 8 bases. CDR3 size: 14 residues. CDR3 sequence reads: CASGLGLAYNEQFF. Here the CDR3 DNA reads TGTGCTAGTGGTTTGGGGCTAGCGTACAATGAGCAGTTCTTC.

Turning to this clone: Other DNA sequences in the sample encode the same CDR3. The chain has TRBV7-9 and TRBJ1-2; D is unresolved. This CDR3 has 14 residues. Trimming removed 2 bases from V and 0 bases from J, with 7 bases in between. Germline values: CDR1 SEHNR, CDR2 FQNEAQ (reference sequence). The CDR3 sequence: CASSLRGSNYGYTF. Written as DNA, the CDR3 is TGTGCCAGCAGCTTACGGGGTTCTAACTATGGCTACACCTTC.

V usage is TRBV2 and J usage is TRBJ2-7; weak D call: TRBD1 (6 bases). Trimming cost V 7 bases and J 0 bases, with 13 bases left between them. Germline CDR1 is SNHLY and CDR2 is FYNNEI. The CDR3 is 14 residues long. The CDR3 spells CASTTDRSSYEQYF. The CDR3 DNA is TGTGCCAGCACGACTGACAGGAGCTCCTACGAGCAGTACTTC.

The gene calls are TRBV4-3 and TRBJ1-4; 10 nucleotides agree with TRBD1. Germline values: CDR1 LGHNA, CDR2 YSLEER. The CDR3 has 16 residues. Germline trimming cut 3 bases from V and 5 bases from J; bases unmatched to any gene: 6. This chain's CDR3 is CASSQRQGAPNEKLFF. As DNA, the CDR3 is TGCGCCAGCAGCCAGAGACAGGGGGCGCCAAATGAAAAACTGTTTTTT.

V usage is TRBV2 and J usage is TRBJ2-3; weak D call: TRBD2 (7 bases). Trimming pared 8 bases from V and 5 bases from J, leaving 20 bases between. This CDR3 is built from 15 residues. Germline V gene lookup returns CDR1 SNHLY and CDR2 FYNNEI. The CDR3 loop reads CASSRWGGAIDTQYF. Here the CDR3 DNA reads TGTGCCAGCTCCAGGTGGGGGGGGGCAATAGATACGCAGTATTTT. The whole variable domain, filled in from reference TRBV2 and TRBJ2-3, reads EPEVTQTPSHQVTQMGQEVILRCVPISNHLYFYWYRQILGQKVEFLVSFYNNEISEKSEIFDDQFSVERPDGSNFTLKIRSTKLEDSAMYFCASSRWGGAIDTQYFGPGTRLTVL.

V is TRBV19 and J is TRBJ1-1; D is perhaps TRBD1 (5 bases). The CDR3 runs 13 residues. CDR1 is LNHDA, CDR2 SQIVND, per germline (reference sequence). V was pared by 2 bases and J by 7 bases, with 11 bases between. The DNA of the CDR3 is TGTGCCAGTAGTATAAATACTGACAGTGAAGCTTTCTTT. Translated, it gives CASSINTDSEAFF.

The rearrangement uses TRBV5-1 and TRBJ1-4; TRBD1 matches 8 bases. CDR3 size: 15 residues. The germline CDR1 and CDR2 sequences are SGHRS and YFSETQ. With V trimmed by 4 bases and J by 8 bases, 10 bases remained unmatched. CDR3 loop: CASSPSGTGGEKLFF. CDR3 nucleotides: TGCGCCAGCAGCCCATCCGGGACAGGTGGAGAAAAACTGTTTTTT. The full variable domain, rest sourced from reference TRBV5-1 and TRBJ1-4, is KAGVTQTPRYLIKTRGQQVTLSCSPISGHRSVSWYQQTPGQGLQFLFEYFSETQRNKGNFPGRFSGRQFSNSRSEMNVSTLELGDSALYLCASSPSGTGGEKLFFGSGTQLSVL.

The chain is built from TRBV6-2 or TRBV6-3 and TRBJ1-5, with 11 bases fitting TRBD1. Germline V lookup: CDR1 MNHEY, CDR2 SVGEGT. This CDR3 is 15 amino acids long. The V and J ends lost 5 bases and 7 bases, in that order; junction bases with no gene match: 7. The CDR3 spells CASSIYRDRGQPQHF. As DNA, the CDR3 is TGTGCCAGCAGTATCTACCGGGACAGGGGGCAGCCCCAGCATTTT.

CDR3: CASSQGTSLYYEQYF. CDR3 in DNA: TGTGCCAGCAGCCAGGGGACTAGTCTCTACTACGAGCAGTACTTC. The V and J genes are TRBV14 and TRBJ2-7; 8 bases line up with TRBD2. CDR1 is SGHDN and CDR2 is FVKESK in the germline V gene. This CDR3 is built from 15 residues. Germline trimming cut 3 bases from V and 3 bases from J; bases unmatched to any gene: 7.

This sequence joins TRBV5-1 and TRBJ2-2; D call uncertain. The germline gives CDR1 SGHRS, CDR2 YFSETQ. Trimming took 0 bases from V and 4 from J, leaving 10 bases between them. This CDR3 is built from 15 residues. This CDR3 is CASSLASPSTGELFF. In DNA form, the CDR3 reads TGCGCCAGCAGCTTGGCCTCCCCTTCCACCGGGGAGCTGTTTTTT.

A single count supports this clone. This sequence joins TRBV3-1 (or the pseudogene TRBV3-2) and TRBJ1-1, with 7 bases fitting TRBD1. This CDR3 is 15 amino acids long. CDR1 is LGHDT, CDR2 YNNKEL, per germline (reference sequence). With V trimmed by 5 bases and J by 1 base, 7 bases remained unmatched. This CDR3 reads CASSNGGGKNTEAFF. DNA for the CDR3: TGTGCCAGCAGCAACGGAGGGGGCAAGAACACTGAAGCTTTCTTT.

The chain joins TRBV28 to TRBJ1-5; D perhaps matches TRBD1 (6 bases). The V end lost 6 bases, the J end lost 4 bases, and 10 bases lay between the germline ends. Germline lookup yields CDR1 MDHEN and CDR2 SYDVKM. The CDR3 runs 13 residues. DNA for the CDR3: TGTGCCAGCAGCTCCACAGGGAATCAGCCCCAGCATTTT. This translates into CASSSTGNQPQHF.

The chain's CDR3 is CASSPGGPGANVLTF. In nucleotides, the CDR3 is TGTGCCAGCAGCCCGGGGGGGCCCGGGGCCAACGTCCTGACTTTC. J is TRBJ2-6 and V is TRBV2, with 8 bases identical to TRBD2. Germline trimming cut 6 bases from V and 4 bases from J; bases unmatched to any gene: 5. Germline CDR1 reads SNHLY; CDR2 reads FYNNEI. The length of the CDR3 is 15 residues.

The chain recombines TRBV5-6 with TRBJ1-1; 7 bases fit TRBD1. Germline CDR1 is SGHDT and CDR2 is YYEEEE. Trimming removed 0 bases from V and 0 bases from J; junction bases left unmatched: 2. The CDR3 contains 15 residues. The CDR3 sequence: CASSLVDRLNTEAFF. DNA for the CDR3: TGTGCCAGCAGCTTGGTGGACAGGTTGAACACTGAAGCTTTCTTT. Based on the CDR3 plus reference TRBV5-6 and TRBJ1-1, the full variable domain is DAGVTQSPTHLIKTRGQQVTLRCSPKSGHDTVSWYQQALGQGPQFIFQYYEEEERQRGNFPDRFSGHQFPNYSSELNVNALLLGDSALYLCASSLVDRLNTEAFFGQGTRLTVV.

The chain has TRBV19 and TRBJ2-3; D possibly corresponds to TRBD1 (5 bases). Trimming stripped 3 bases from V and 0 bases from J, with 10 bases between. CDR3 length: 15 residues. Germline loops: CDR1 LNHDA, CDR2 SQIVND (reference sequence). Here the CDR3 DNA reads TGTGCCAGTAGTATTGTGACAGATAGCACAGATACGCAGTATTTT. This codes for CASSIVTDSTDTQYF.